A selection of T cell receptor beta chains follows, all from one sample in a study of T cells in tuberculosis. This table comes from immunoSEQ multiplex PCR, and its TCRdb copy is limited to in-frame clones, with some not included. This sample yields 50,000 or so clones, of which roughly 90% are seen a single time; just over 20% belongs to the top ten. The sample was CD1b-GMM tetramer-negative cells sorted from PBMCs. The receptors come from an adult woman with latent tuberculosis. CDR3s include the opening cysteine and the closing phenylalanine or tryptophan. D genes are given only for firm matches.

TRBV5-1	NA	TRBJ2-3	TGCGCCAGCAGCTTGGAATCGGGTAGCACAGATACGCAGTATTTT	CASSLESGSTDTQYF
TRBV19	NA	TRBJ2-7	TGTGCCAGTAGTTTGTCGGGGGCCTACGAGCAGTACTTC	CASSLSGAYEQYF
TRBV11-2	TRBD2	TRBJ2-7	TGTGCCAGCAGCCCCCCCGGACTAGCAGGGTACGAGCAGTACTTC	CASSPPGLAGYEQYF
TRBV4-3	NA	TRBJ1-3	TGCGCCAGCAGCCAAGATCGTGGAGTTGGAAACACCATATATTTT	CASSQDRGVGNTIYF
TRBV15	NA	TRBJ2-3	TGTGCCACCAGCAGGACAATGGAAGGCACAGATACGCAGTATTTT	CATSRTMEGTDTQYF
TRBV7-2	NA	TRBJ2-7	TGTGCCAGCAGCTTACATTTGGAGTCCGAGCAGTACTTC	CASSLHLESEQYF
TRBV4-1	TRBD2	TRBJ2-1	TGCGCCAGCAGCCCGGGACTAGCGGTGCCGAGCTCCTACAATGAGCAGTTCTTC	CASSPGLAVPSSYNEQFF
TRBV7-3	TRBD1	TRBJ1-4	TGTGCCAGCAGCCTGGAAGGGGGCGATGAAAAACTGTTTTTT	CASSLEGGDEKLFF
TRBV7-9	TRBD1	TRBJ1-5	TGTGCCAGCAGTCGGGACAGGGCTGGCAATCAGCCCCAGCATTTT	CASSRDRAGNQPQHF
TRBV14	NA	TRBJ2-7	TGTGCCAGCAGCCCGGGACACTACGAGCAGTACTTC	CASSPGHYEQYF
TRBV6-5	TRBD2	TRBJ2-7	TGTGCCAGCAGTTACTCTCTAGCGGGGAGCTCCTACGAGCAGTACTTC	CASSYSLAGSSYEQYF
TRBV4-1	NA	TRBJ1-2	TGCGCCAGCAGCCAAGAGGGTGGCACAGGGAGCAAGGGCTACACCTTC	CASSQEGGTGSKGYTF
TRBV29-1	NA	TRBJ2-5	TGCAGCGTTGATGGGGGGGGCGGGTCACAAGAGACCCAGTACTTC	CSVDGGGGSQETQYF
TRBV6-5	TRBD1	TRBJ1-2	TGTGCCAGCAGTTACATACCCGGGACAGGGTATGGCTACACCTTC	CASSYIPGTGYGYTF
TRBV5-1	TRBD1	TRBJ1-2	TGCGCCAGCAGCTTGGCAGACAGGGGTTACGGCTACACCTTC	CASSLADRGYGYTF
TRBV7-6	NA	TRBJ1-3	TGTGCCAGCAGCCCAGATTTATCTGGAAACACCATATATTTT	CASSPDLSGNTIYF
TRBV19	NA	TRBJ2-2	TGTGCCAGTATGAAGAAAACAGGGTTGACCGGGGAGCTGTTTTTT	CASMKKTGLTGELFF
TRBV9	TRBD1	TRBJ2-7	TGTGCCAGCAGCGTAGGGGACAGGTTAACCGAGCAGTACTTC	CASSVGDRLTEQYF
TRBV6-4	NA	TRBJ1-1	TGTGCCAGCAGAGCGGACGGGGAGAGTGGTGAAGCTTTCTTT	CASRADGESGEAFF
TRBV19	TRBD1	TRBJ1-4	TGTGCCAGTAGTATAGATGGGACAGCAACTAATGAAAAACTGTTTTTT	CASSIDGTATNEKLFF
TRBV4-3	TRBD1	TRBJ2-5	TGCGCCAGCAGCCAGACTCACGGGACAGTACAAGAGACCCAGTACTTC	CASSQTHGTVQETQYF
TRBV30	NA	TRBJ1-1	TGTGCCTGGAGTGTTCAGGAGGGTGGTGAAGCTTTCTTT	CAWSVQEGGEAFF
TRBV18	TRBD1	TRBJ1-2	TGTGCCAGCTCCCAGTCACAGGGGTTCGGGAGCTATGGCTACACCTTC	CASSQSQGFGSYGYTF
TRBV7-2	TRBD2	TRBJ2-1	TGTGCCAGCAGCTTGGGACTAGGGAATGAGCAGTTCTTC	CASSLGLGNEQFF
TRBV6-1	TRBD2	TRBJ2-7	TGTGCCAGCATCCGAGCGGGGGACGTCTACGAGCAGTACTTC	CASIRAGDVYEQYF
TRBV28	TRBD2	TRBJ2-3	TGTGCCAGCAGGGCCGGACTAGAGACAGATACGCAGTATTTT	CASRAGLETDTQYF
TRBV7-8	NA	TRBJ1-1	TGTGCCAGCAGCTCGACAGATTGGAACACTGAAGCTTTCTTT	CASSSTDWNTEAFF
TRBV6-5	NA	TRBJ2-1	TGTGCCAGCAGTTACTCTGGGGGGCGGGGGAATGAGCAGTTCTTC	CASSYSGGRGNEQFF
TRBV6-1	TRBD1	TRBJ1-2	TGTGCCAGCAGAGAGACAGGGTGGAACTATGGCTACACCTTC	CASRETGWNYGYTF
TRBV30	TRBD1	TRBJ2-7	TGTGCCTGGAGTGGGACAGGGAGCTCCTACGAGCAGTACTTC	CAWSGTGSSYEQYF
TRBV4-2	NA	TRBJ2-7	TGTGCCAGCAGCCCAGACAAACGGGGCGAGCAGTACTTC	CASSPDKRGEQYF
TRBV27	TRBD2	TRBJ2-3	TGTGCCAGCAGTTTATCCCACCTCAGCGGGGGTTCCACAGATACGCAGTATTTT	CASSLSHLSGGSTDTQYF
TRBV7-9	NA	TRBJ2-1	TGTGCCAGCAGCTTATTAAGCGGAACTGTTCACAATGAGCAGTTCTTC	CASSLLSGTVHNEQFF
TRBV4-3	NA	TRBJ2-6	TGCGCCAGCAGCCGCGAAACAGGGTCCGGGGCCAACGTCCTGACTTTC	CASSRETGSGANVLTF
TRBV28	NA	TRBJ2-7	TGTGCCAGCGGCCGGGAGTTTCCCGAGCCGCAGTACTTC	CASGREFPEPQYF
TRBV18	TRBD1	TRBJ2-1	TGTGCCAGCTCGCGACAGGGGGTAGCCTACAATGAGCAGTTCTTC	CASSRQGVAYNEQFF
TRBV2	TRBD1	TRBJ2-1	TGTGCCAGCAGTGAAGGGGGGACAGGCAATGAGCAGTTCTTC	CASSEGGTGNEQFF